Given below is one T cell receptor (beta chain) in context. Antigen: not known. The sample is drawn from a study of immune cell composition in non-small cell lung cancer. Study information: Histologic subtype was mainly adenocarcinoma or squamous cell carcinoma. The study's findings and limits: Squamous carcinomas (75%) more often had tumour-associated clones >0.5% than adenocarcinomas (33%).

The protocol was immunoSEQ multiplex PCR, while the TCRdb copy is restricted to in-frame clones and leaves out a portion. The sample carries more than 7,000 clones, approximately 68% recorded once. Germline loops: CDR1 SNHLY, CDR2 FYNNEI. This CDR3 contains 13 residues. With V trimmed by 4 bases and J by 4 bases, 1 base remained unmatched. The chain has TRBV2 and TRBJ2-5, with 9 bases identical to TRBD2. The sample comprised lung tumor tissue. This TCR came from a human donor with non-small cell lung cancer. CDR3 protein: CASSGGRGETQYF. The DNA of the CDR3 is TGTGCCAGCAGTGGCGGGAGGGGAGAGACCCAGTACTTC.